The 32 T cell receptor beta chains reported below all come from one sample, sequenced in a study of blood T cell repertoires in COVID-19. The method was immunoSEQ multiplex PCR; TCRdb's version includes in-frame clones alone and lacks a portion of them. The sample comprises approximately 160,000 clones, about 88% of which are singletons, and roughly 20% rests with the top ten. The specimen sequenced was peripheral blood. Every receptor here comes from a woman older than 75 with acute or convalescent COVID-19.

V gene TRBV5-8 combines with J gene TRBJ2-5; 8 nucleotides agree with TRBD2. V lost 8 bases to trimming and J lost 5 bases; unmatched junction nucleotides: 14. The CDR3 loop spans 15 amino acids. Germline CDR1 SGHTS, CDR2 YDEGEE. The DNA of the CDR3 is TGTGCCAGTTCCAATAGCGGGGCCTCCTCGGAGACCCAGTACTTC. This sequence encodes CASSNSGASSETQYF.

The J gene is TRBJ1-2, the V gene TRBV5-4; 7 bases are shared with TRBD1. The CDR3 loop spans 17 amino acids. V trimming: 2 bases; J trimming: 2 bases; junction bases outside the gene matches: 12. Germline lookup yields CDR1 SGHNT and CDR2 YYREEE (reference sequence). CDR3 nucleotide sequence: TGTGCCAGCAGCTTAGGCCGGGACAGCCTACCGAACTATGGCTACACCTTC. Translating gives CASSLGRDSLPNYGYTF.

This clone was found once. The chain joins TRBV24-1 to TRBJ1-2; 11 nucleotides align to TRBD1. This CDR3 comprises 17 residues. The germline gives CDR1 KGHDR, CDR2 SFDVKD. V trimming: 6 bases; J trimming: 5 bases; junction bases outside the gene matches: 13. The CDR3 DNA sequence: TGTGCCACCAGTCCCACACCGGGACAGGGGGTTGGGTATGGCTACACCTTC. Amino acids: CATSPTPGQGVGYGYTF.

V is TRBV15 and J is TRBJ1-1; 7 bases map to TRBD1. The ends lost 3 bases at V and 3 bases at J; junction bases unmatched: 4. CDR3 size: 14 residues. Per germline, CDR1 LNHNV and CDR2 YYDKDF (reference sequence). The CDR3 coding sequence is TGTGCCACCAGCAGGGGTGACAGGGACACTGAAGCTTTCTTT. Protein: CATSRGDRDTEAFF.

In this sample, this clone turned up once. The chain employs TRBV12-3 or TRBV12-4 and TRBJ1-2, with D uncertain. The ends were cut back, 6 bases at V and 4 bases at J, with 6 bases in the middle. The CDR3 totals 11 residues. CDR3 residues: CASSHGYGYTF. Written as DNA, the CDR3 is TGTGCCAGCAGCCACGGCTATGGCTACACCTTC.

The J gene is TRBJ2-7, the V gene TRBV19; D may be TRBD2 (5 bases). The CDR3 covers 13 residues. From germline, CDR1 is LNHDA and CDR2 SQIVND (reference sequence). The CDR3 sequence is CEVPKRSHYEQYF. The CDR3 nucleotides are TGTGAGGTTCCCAAGCGGAGCCATTACGAGCAGTACTTC.

The V gene is TRBV19, the J gene TRBJ2-2; TRBD2 is a possible D gene (5 bases). This CDR3 spans 14 amino acids. Germline V lookup: CDR1 LNHDA, CDR2 SQIVND (reference sequence). The V end was cut by 6 bases, the J end by 4 bases, with 12 bases between. CDR3 sequence: CASRETGSTGELFF. The CDR3 nucleotides are TGTGCCAGTAGGGAGACGGGAAGCACCGGGGAGCTGTTTTTT. The full variable domain, in which reference TRBV19 and TRBJ2-2 provide the parts outside the CDR3, is DGGITQSPKYLFRKEGQNVTLSCEQNLNHDAMYWYRQDPGQGLRLIYYSQIVNDFQKGDIAEGYSVSREKKESFPLTVTSAQKNPTAFYLCASRETGSTGELFFGEGSRLTVL.

This clone showed up just a few times. The genes are TRBV4-1 and TRBJ1-1; TRBD1 aligns across 7 bases. CDR3 length: 14 residues. Germline CDR1 and CDR2: MGHRA and YSYEKL. J lost 5 bases, V lost 1 base, and 4 bases had no gene match. The CDR3 coding sequence is TGCGCCAGCAGCCAAGTGACAGGGTGGACTGAAGCTTTCTTT. Protein product: CASSQVTGWTEAFF.

The V gene is TRBV29-1, the J gene TRBJ2-1; 9 nucleotides align to TRBD1. Germline-derived CDR1 and CDR2 are SQVTM and ANQGSEA. V lost 6 bases, J lost 0 bases, and 9 bases stayed unmatched. The CDR3 is made up of 16 amino acids. This chain's CDR3 is CSVTRTDRGSYNEQFF. For the CDR3, the DNA is TGCAGCGTGACCCGAACGGACAGGGGCTCCTACAATGAGCAGTTCTTC.

The rearrangement joins TRBV9 to TRBJ2-3, with 11 bases matching TRBD2. The ends lost 5 bases at V and 5 bases at J; junction bases unmatched: 19. The CDR3 extends over 19 amino acids. Germline CDR1 and CDR2: SGDLS and YYNGEE. The CDR3 region has the DNA TGTGCCAGCAGTCCTTGGGGTGGTGGTAGCGGGGGGGCAATAGATACGCAGTATTTT. Amino acid sequence: CASSPWGGGSGGAIDTQYF.

In its sample, this clone was seen once. The chain links TRBV5-1 to TRBJ1-2, with D maybe TRBD1 (5 bases). V lost 0 bases and J 7 bases, leaving 10 bases between the germline ends. Looked up from germline, CDR1 is SGHRS and CDR2 is YFSETQ. The CDR3 is 13 amino acids. The DNA of the CDR3 is TGCGCCAGCAGCTTGGGGCAGGGTGCTGGCTACACCTTC. This gives the protein CASSLGQGAGYTF.

This clone appeared a single time. The chain combines TRBV4-1 with TRBJ2-4; 8 bases fit TRBD2. V shed 0 bases, J shed 3 bases, and the junction held 10 bases outside the gene matches. CDR3 length: 18 residues. Germline CDR1 MGHRA, CDR2 YSYEKL. DNA of the CDR3: TGCGCCAGCAGCCAAGAAGAGGGACTAGTTGGCGTCAAAAACATTCAGTACTTC. It is translated as CASSQEEGLVGVKNIQYF.

The chain has TRBV19 and TRBJ1-2, with TRBD1 identical over 8 bases. The V gene's germline CDR1 is LNHDA and CDR2 SQIVND (reference sequence). CDR3 length equals 15 residues. The V segment lost 7 bases and the J segment 7 bases; nucleotides outside the gene matches: 14. CDR3 in DNA: TGTGCCAGTAACACCCCGACAGGGGCAGAAAGTGGCTACACCTTC. This codes for CASNTPTGAESGYTF.

This clone was counted a few times. The chain is built from TRBV11-2 and TRBJ2-7; perhaps TRBD1 as D (6 bases). The CDR3 covers 16 residues. V gave up 1 base and J gave up 7 bases, with 20 bases separating them. Per germline, CDR1 SGHAT and CDR2 FQNNGV. This CDR3 reads CASSLGNRAIMGEQYF. CDR3 coding DNA: TGTGCCAGCAGCTTAGGGAACAGGGCCATTATGGGGGAGCAGTACTTC.

This rearrangement joins TRBV7-9 to TRBJ2-7, with D maybe TRBD2 (6 bases). CDR3 length equals 14 residues. V was shortened by 4 bases and J by 2 bases, with 12 bases between the two germline ends. The germline CDR1 and CDR2 sequences are SEHNR and FQNEAQ (reference sequence). CDR3 coding DNA: TGTGCCAGCAGCTCTAGCGTTAGGACCTACGAGCAGTACTTC. Translation gives CASSSSVRTYEQYF.

This chain joins TRBV11-2 and TRBJ1-1; possibly TRBD1 for D (5 bases). Germline CDR1 reads SGHAT; CDR2 reads FQNNGV. V shed 2 bases and J shed 5 bases, with 9 bases lying between them. The CDR3 has 13 residues. As DNA, the CDR3 is TGTGCCAGCAGCTTATCACGGGGGACTGAAGCTTTCTTT. Amino acid sequence: CASSLSRGTEAFF.

This clone has at least ten counts. CDR3 amino acids: CASSFLSPAGGANVLTF. The DNA for the CDR3 is TGTGCCAGCAGCTTCCTGTCTCCGGCAGGTGGGGCCAACGTCCTGACTTTC. The chain combines TRBV5-4 with TRBJ2-6; no clear D gene. Germline V lookup: CDR1 SGHNT, CDR2 YYREEE (reference sequence). The CDR3 spans 17 residues. The ends were cut back, 2 bases at V and 3 bases at J, with 15 bases in the middle.

The chain joins TRBV19 to TRBJ1-1, with 8 bases that match TRBD1. The V and J ends lost 3 bases and 3 bases, in that order; junction bases with no gene match: 9. Germline V gene data show CDR1 as LNHDA and CDR2 as SQIVND (reference sequence). CDR3 length equals 16 residues. The CDR3 DNA reads as TGTGCCAGTAGTATTATTGGACAGGGAGTCCACACTGAAGCTTTCTTT. Protein product: CASSIIGQGVHTEAFF.

The CDR3 nucleotides are TGTGCCAGCAGCGTTAGCGGGGGGGCCCGCAATGAGCAGTTCTTC. Its translation is CASSVSGGARNEQFF. The chain couples TRBV7-3 to TRBJ2-1; 11 bases map to TRBD2. The V segment lost 5 bases and the J segment 6 bases; nucleotides outside the gene matches: 6. CDR1 SGHTA and CDR2 FQGTGA come from the germline V gene. The CDR3 is made up of 15 amino acids.

The gene calls are TRBV28 and TRBJ2-2; the D gene is possibly TRBD1 (6 bases). The CDR3 consists of 15 residues. The germline gives CDR1 MDHEN, CDR2 SYDVKM. Between the trimmed V and J ends, which lost 8 bases and 0 bases, there was a span of 13 bases. CDR3 region: CASASGATNTGELFF. CDR3 DNA sequence: TGTGCCAGCGCGTCAGGGGCCACGAACACCGGGGAGCTGTTTTTT.

J is TRBJ2-3 and V is TRBV7-3, with 13 positions matching TRBD2. CDR3 size: 15 residues. The V gene's germline CDR1 is SGHTA and CDR2 FQGTGA. Trimming cost V 5 bases and J 3 bases; bases outside gene matches: 2. The CDR3 region is CASSRGLAGTDTQYF. CDR3 bases: TGTGCCAGCAGCCGGGGACTAGCGGGGACAGATACGCAGTATTTT.

This sequence joins TRBV6-2 or TRBV6-3 and TRBJ2-1, with 10 bases identical to TRBD2. Looked up from germline, CDR1 is MNHEY and CDR2 is SVGEGT. CDR3 size: 12 residues. V lost 5 bases to trimming and J lost 15 bases; unmatched junction nucleotides: 7. The CDR3 is CASSGRAGGPFF. The CDR3 bases are TGTGCCAGCAGTGGAAGAGCGGGGGGGCCGTTCTTC.

The gene calls are TRBV3-1 (or the pseudogene TRBV3-2) and TRBJ1-2, with TRBD1 as a possible D gene (6 bases). V shed 4 bases and J shed 9 bases, with 18 bases lying between them. Germline CDR1 reads LGHDT; CDR2 reads YNNKEL (reference sequence). The CDR3 length is 14 residues. The CDR3 coding sequence is TGTGCCAGCAGCCCACGGGACACCGAAACGAGCTACACCTTC. Encoded protein: CASSPRDTETSYTF.

This chain joins TRBV30 and TRBJ1-2; D may be TRBD1 (6 bases). Trimming cost V 5 bases and J 8 bases, with 21 bases left between them. The CDR3 extends over 14 amino acids. Germline V CDR1 and CDR2: GTSNPN, SVGIG (reference sequence). CDR3 nucleotides: TGTGCCTGGGCTGGGACACCGAGAGGGTTGGGCTACACCTTC. It specifies CAWAGTPRGLGYTF.

This sequence joins TRBV7-2 and TRBJ1-2, with D hard to call. CDR1 and CDR2 (germline): SGHTA, FQGNSA. The V and J ends lost 1 base and 4 bases respectively, with 10 bases between them. The length of the CDR3 is 14 residues. The CDR3 DNA reads as TGTGCCAGCAGCTTAGAGCAACAGACCTATGGCTACACCTTC. This encodes CASSLEQQTYGYTF.

The chain links TRBV7-9 to TRBJ2-1; 14 bases align to TRBD2. Germline V lookup: CDR1 SEHNR, CDR2 FQNEAQ (reference sequence). V lost 5 bases and J lost 8; bases outside the gene matches: 11. The CDR3 is 17 amino acids. The CDR3 sequence: CASSRDAGTSGRYEQFF. The DNA for the CDR3 is TGTGCCAGCAGCCGCGACGCCGGGACTAGCGGGAGATATGAGCAGTTCTTC.

The J gene is TRBJ1-3, the V gene TRBV4-3; a possible D gene is TRBD1 (5 bases). Germline V gives CDR1 LGHNA, CDR2 YSLEER. Trimming removed 1 base from V and 2 bases from J, with 9 bases in between. The CDR3 contains 15 residues. The CDR3 loop is CASSQGPGPGNTIYF. The CDR3 region has the DNA TGCGCCAGCAGCCAAGGGCCAGGGCCTGGAAACACCATATATTTT.

The chain employs TRBV29-1 and TRBJ2-7, with D uncertain. The CDR3 spans 11 residues. Germline V CDR1 and CDR2: SQVTM, ANQGSEA. V was trimmed by 7 bases and J by 3 bases, leaving 10 bases between them. CDR3 amino acids: CSAGHNYEQYF. DNA of the CDR3: TGCAGCGCGGGCCACAACTACGAGCAGTACTTC.

In its sample, this clone was seen a few times. V usage is TRBV11-2 and J usage is TRBJ1-1; TRBD1 might be the D (5 bases). Trimming shortened V by 5 bases and J by 10 bases, and 17 bases separated the two germline ends. This CDR3 is 13 amino acids long. CDR1 is SGHAT, CDR2 FQNNGV, per germline. Here the CDR3 DNA reads TGTGCCAGCAGCGGCAACCGGGCTACAGGAGCTTTCTTT. The encoded protein is CASSGNRATGAFF.

J is TRBJ2-1 and V is TRBV5-1; D is possibly TRBD1 or TRBD2 (11 bases each). This CDR3 spans 22 amino acids. Germline V gene sequence: CDR1 SGHRS, CDR2 YFSETQ. V was trimmed by 6 bases and J by 7 bases, leaving 41 bases between them. The DNA for the CDR3 is TGCGCCAGCAAGACTGAGTCGGGACAGGGGGTAGGTAGCGGGAGGGCCCCGAATGAGCAGTTCTTC. The encoded protein is CASKTESGQGVGSGRAPNEQFF.

The chain joins TRBV6-5 to TRBJ2-5, with TRBD2 as a possible D gene (6 bases). Germline V gives CDR1 MNHEY, CDR2 SVGAGI. V dropped 4 bases and J dropped 1 base, with 7 bases sitting between them. The CDR3 sequence is 13 residues long. CDR3 coding DNA: TGTGCCAGCAGTTGGGGACTCCAAGAGACCCAGTACTTC. It translates to CASSWGLQETQYF.

The table lists this clone with a few counts. The V gene is TRBV28, the J gene TRBJ1-1, with 9 bases fitting TRBD1. This CDR3 contains 14 residues. The junction had 6 bases not matched to a gene; V was cut back by 6 bases and J by 4 bases. CDR1 and CDR2 from the germline V gene are MDHEN and SYDVKM. The CDR3 bases are TGTGCCAGCAGATGGACAGGGGAGGGCACTGAAGCTTTCTTT. This sequence encodes CASRWTGEGTEAFF.